What follows are 9 T cell receptor beta chains derived from one specimen sequenced in a study of vaccination effects on CD4 cells after COVID-19. The table came from immunoSEQ multiplex PCR; TCRdb's copy has only in-frame clones and leaves some out. Found here are approximately 25,000 clones, roughly 85% of them singletons; the top ten hold around 1.4%. In the ViraFEST assay, antigen-specific CD4+ clonotypes were identified by expansion after peptide-pool stimulation. Cultured cells yielded isolated CD4+ T cells after 10 days. Participants received two doses of either the BNT162b2 or mRNA-1273 vaccine. Antigens for these TCRs are unknown. The sequencing used CD4+ T cells from PBMCs cultured with HCoV-NL63 spike peptides, collected after COVID-19 vaccination. These TCRs come from a human donor who received a COVID-19 vaccine. Some clones in this sample may be carry-over from other donors' samples.

The chain recombines TRBV12-5 with TRBJ2-7; TRBD2 aligns across 8 bases. This CDR3 contains 16 residues. Unmatched junction bases numbered 7, after V lost 0 bases and J lost 3 bases. Germline CDR1 is LGHNT and CDR2 is FRNRAP. CDR3 DNA: TGTGCTAGTGGTTTGGTACTCGGGGGGGACTACTACGAGCAGTACGTC. Amino acid sequence: CASGLVLGGDYYEQYV.

The sample holds one count of this clone. V usage is TRBV7-2 and J usage is TRBJ1-1; D unresolved. Germline V gene sequence: CDR1 SGHTA, CDR2 FQGNSA. This CDR3 contains 14 residues. Deletions cut 2 bases from V and 0 bases from J, with 7 bases between. The CDR3 is CASSLLGLNTEAFF. The CDR3 coding sequence is TGTGCCAGCAGCTTATTAGGGTTGAACACTGAAGCTTTCTTT.

J is TRBJ2-5 and V is TRBV5-1; 12 nucleotides match TRBD2. Germline assignment: CDR1 SGHRS and CDR2 YFSETQ. CDR3 length: 16 residues. Unmatched junction bases numbered 9, after V lost 4 bases and J lost 5 bases. For the CDR3, the DNA is TGCGCCAGCAGCGGATCGACTAGCGGGGGACGGGAGACCCAGTACTTC. The encoded protein is CASSGSTSGGRETQYF.

This chain uses TRBV28 with TRBJ1-1; unclear D gene. V was shortened by 2 bases and J by 1 base, with 14 bases between the two germline ends. Germline CDR1 is MDHEN and CDR2 is SYDVKM. The CDR3 covers 16 residues. The CDR3 loop is CASSLVLRRGNTEAFF. The CDR3 DNA follows: TGTGCCAGCAGTTTAGTTCTCAGGCGAGGGAACACTGAAGCTTTCTTT.

The chain carries TRBV6-5 and TRBJ1-4; no firm D call. The CDR3 consists of 14 residues. The ends were cut back, 0 bases at V and 0 bases at J, with 2 bases in the middle. Germline assignment: CDR1 MNHEY and CDR2 SVGAGI. The CDR3 DNA reads TGTGCCAGCAGTTACTCGACAACTAATGAAAAACTGTTTTTT. Translating gives CASSYSTTNEKLFF.

This chain connects TRBV19 to TRBJ2-2, with no clear D. Trimming removed 6 bases at V and 1 base at J, with 9 bases between. The CDR3 is made up of 14 amino acids. Germline V gene data show CDR1 as LNHDA and CDR2 as SQIVND (reference sequence). The CDR3 reads CASRPPGNTGELFF. The CDR3 coding sequence is TGTGCCAGTAGGCCTCCGGGGAACACCGGGGAGCTGTTTTTT.

The chain couples TRBV30 to TRBJ1-1, with no clear D. The germline V gene has CDR1 GTSNPN and CDR2 SVGIG (reference sequence). CDR3 length: 11 amino acids. Between the trimmed V and J ends, which lost 3 bases and 7 bases, there was a span of 9 bases. CDR3 loop: CAWRTFLEAFF. In DNA, the CDR3 is TGTGCCTGGAGGACTTTTCTTGAAGCTTTCTTT. Full variable domain (rest looked up from reference TRBV30 and TRBJ1-1): SQTIHQWPATLVQPVGSPLSLECTVEGTSNPNLYWYRQAAGRGLQLLFYSVGIGQISSEVPQNLSASRPQDRQFILSSKKLLLSDSGFYLCAWRTFLEAFFGQGTRLTVV.

The chain links TRBV5-1 to TRBJ1-1; the match to TRBD1 covers 8 bases. The ends lost 0 bases at V and 0 bases at J; junction bases unmatched: 10. CDR1 and CDR2 from the germline V gene are SGHRS and YFSETQ. CDR3 length: 18 amino acids. CDR3 DNA sequence: TGCGCCAGCAGCTTGGTCCCACAGGGGGGGGTATTGAACACTGAAGCTTTCTTT. Protein sequence: CASSLVPQGGVLNTEAFF.

This chain connects TRBV6-6 to TRBJ2-1, with a tentative D call TRBD1 (6 bases). CDR1 and CDR2 (germline): MNHNY, SVGAGI (reference sequence). The CDR3 length is 15 residues. Deletions cut 7 bases from V and 7 bases from J, with 20 bases between. The DNA of the CDR3 is TGTGCCAGCAACAATTGGGGGCCAAGGGGGAATGAGCAGTTCTTC. Translation gives CASNNWGPRGNEQFF.